This T cell receptor (beta chain) was identified in a study of beta chain features in type 1 diabetes. Study-wide results and caveats: Patients with type 1 diabetes carried fewer insertions and had more deletions at their VDJ junctions. Patients' naive, central memory and regulatory TCRB repertoires appeared more alike than those of healthy donors. TCRB CDR3s were moderately but significantly shorter in Type 1 diabetes patients in all four CD4+ subsets.

Concerning this clone itself: Its antigen is as yet unknown.

The isolated RNA, all of it, was reverse transcribed, so expressed TCRB transcripts were what got sequenced. TCRdb's copy holds only in-frame clones and misses some; the assay was immunoSEQ multiplex PCR. The sample lists about 260,000 clones; about a fifth were seen once. Germline-derived CDR1 and CDR2 are SGHRS and YFSETQ. CDR3 length: 16 amino acids. Trimming took 1 base from V and 7 from J; bases not matched to a gene: 11. CD4+ naive, central memory, regulatory and stem cell-like memory cells were sorted via CD45RO/CCR7/CD25/CD127/CD95/CD27. Purity of each sorted population was above 95%. This receptor was obtained from a woman in her 40s with type 1 diabetes. Sequencing was carried out using naive CD4+ T cells from blood. This sequence joins TRBV5-1 and TRBJ2-1; 7 bases match TRBD1. CDR3 loop: CASSLTGDPSRNEQFF. In DNA form, the CDR3 reads TGCGCCAGCAGCTTGACAGGGGACCCCTCACGGAATGAGCAGTTCTTC.